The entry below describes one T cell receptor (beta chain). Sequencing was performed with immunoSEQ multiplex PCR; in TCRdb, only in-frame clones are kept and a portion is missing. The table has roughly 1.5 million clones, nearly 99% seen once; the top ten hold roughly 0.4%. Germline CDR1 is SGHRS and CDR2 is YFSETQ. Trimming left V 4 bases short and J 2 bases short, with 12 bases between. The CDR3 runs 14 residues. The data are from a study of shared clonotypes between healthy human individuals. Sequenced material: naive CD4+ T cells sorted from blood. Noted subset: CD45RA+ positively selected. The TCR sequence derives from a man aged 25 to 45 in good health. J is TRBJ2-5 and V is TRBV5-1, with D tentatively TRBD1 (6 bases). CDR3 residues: CASSTQGRQETQYF. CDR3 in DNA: TGCGCCAGCAGCACGCAGGGGCGGCAAGAGACCCAGTACTTC.